The rows below give T cell receptor beta chains drawn from one sample of a study of cytomegalovirus exposure and HLA in healthy donors. TCRdb's copy holds only in-frame clones and misses some; the assay was immunoSEQ multiplex PCR. The sample has some 170,000 clones; approximately 78% are singletons. Specimen: PBMCs. The receptor source for this set is a human donor in good health. Each CDR3 is given with its conserved first and last residue. D genes are given only for firm matches. The size entry is marked missing in some rows and otherwise reads once, few, many or a size class.

clone_size d_call j_call v_call cdr3_nt cdr3_aa
. . TRBJ1-4 TRBV6-1 TGTGCCAGCGACACATTAGGTCATGTCGGTGAAAAACTGTTTTTT CASDTLGHVGEKLFF
. . TRBJ2-6 TRBV11-1 TGTGCCAGCAGTCATGTCCAGGGGTTTAACTCTGGGGCCAACGTCCTGACTTTC CASSHVQGFNSGANVLTF
. . TRBJ1-2 TRBV4-1 TGCGCCAGCAGCCAAGTTCGGGGAGGGATTGGGGCTTACTATGGCTACACCTTC CASSQVRGGIGAYYGYTF
. . TRBJ1-6 TRBV5-4 TGTGCCAGCAGCGCGGACGGACTCTCCTATAATTCACCCCTCCACTTT CASSADGLSYNSPLHF
few TRBD1 TRBJ1-5 TRBV30 TGTGCCTGGAGCCGGACAGGGGTGAATCAGCCCCAGCATTTT CAWSRTGVNQPQHF
. TRBD1 TRBJ2-1 TRBV6-6 TGTGCCAGCAGTACAGGGGACAGGGTAATTAGGGAGCAGTTCTTC CASSTGDRVIREQFF
. . TRBJ2-2 TRBV21-1 TGTGCCAGCAGCCTACAGATCACCGGGGAGCTGTTTTTT CASSLQITGELFF
. TRBD1 TRBJ2-5 TRBV5-8 TGTGCCAGCAGCTCGACAGGGGCCCAAGAGACCCAGTACTTC CASSSTGAQETQYF
. TRBD1 TRBJ2-7 TRBV5-4 TGTGCCAGCAGCTTGGATGGGACAGGGGCCTACGAGCAGTACTTC CASSLDGTGAYEQYF
. . TRBJ2-1 TRBV5-5 TGTGCCAGCAGCTTGCGGCTAGCGATCCATGAGCAGTTCTTC CASSLRLAIHEQFF
once TRBD1 TRBJ1-5 TRBV19 TGTGCCACGAGACAGGGAGATCAGCCCCAGCATTTT CATRQGDQPQHF
. . TRBJ2-2 TRBV5-1 TGCGCCAGCAGCTCCCAGGGGGGAGTACTCCCCGGGGAGCTGTTTTTT CASSSQGGVLPGELFF
. TRBD2 TRBJ2-7 TRBV7-2 TGTGCCAGCAGCCCCTCGGCGGGGGTTGCCTACGAGCAGTACTTC CASSPSAGVAYEQYF
few . TRBJ2-7 TRBV5-6 TGTGCCAGCAGCCGTGACTGGATCTCCTACGAGCAGTACTTC CASSRDWISYEQYF
once TRBD2 TRBJ2-1 TRBV5-1 TGCGCCAGCAGCTTGGTTTCTAGCGGGGGGGCAAGGGGTGAGCAGTTCTTC CASSLVSSGGARGEQFF
. TRBD1 TRBJ2-5 TRBV7-9 TGTGCCAGCAGCGACAGGGTAGGGCAAGAGACCCAGTACTTC CASSDRVGQETQYF
. TRBD1 TRBJ1-5 TRBV27 TGTGCCAGCAGCCTCTACGGGACAGGCGATAATCAGCCCCAGCATTTT CASSLYGTGDNQPQHF
. . TRBJ2-3 TRBV19 TGTGCCAGTAGGGGCAGTGGCACAGATACGCAGTATTTT CASRGSGTDTQYF
. TRBD1 TRBJ1-1 TRBV15 TGTGCCACCCGGACAGGGTATAACACTGAAGCTTTCTTT CATRTGYNTEAFF
. . TRBJ1-5 TRBV18 TGTGCCAGCTCGCACACAAAACAGCCCCAGCATTTT CASSHTKQPQHF
once TRBD1 TRBJ2-7 TRBV27 TGTGCCAGCAGTTTAGGACAACAGGGGGAGCAGTACTTC CASSLGQQGEQYF
. . TRBJ2-3 TRBV30 TGTGCCTGGAGTGTACTCAGGGGGGGCACAGATACGCAGTATTTT CAWSVLRGGTDTQYF
. . TRBJ2-7 TRBV5-1 TGCGCCAGCAGCTTGGCCGGGACTGTGACCTACGAGCAGTACTTC CASSLAGTVTYEQYF
. . TRBJ1-2 TRBV18 TGTGCCAGCTCACCACGGGGCTACGACAGGACAGCTAACTATGGCTACACCTTC CASSPRGYDRTANYGYTF
. . TRBJ1-5 TRBV27 TGTGCCAGCAGTTTATCGGGGTCGGGGCAGCCCCAGCATTTT CASSLSGSGQPQHF
. . TRBJ1-5 TRBV27 TGTGCCAGCAGTCGCTCCAGGGGAGACGGCAATCAGCCCCAGCATTTT CASSRSRGDGNQPQHF
. TRBD1 TRBJ2-5 TRBV4-2 TGTGCCAGCAGCCAACTAGAGGGACAGGGTGGAGAGACCCAGTACTTC CASSQLEGQGGETQYF
. . TRBJ1-2 TRBV7-9 TGTGCCAGCAGCGTCGACTCTCCTAACTATGGCTACACCTTC CASSVDSPNYGYTF
few . TRBJ1-2 TRBV2 TGTGCCAGCAGGAATCAGGGTCACTTTGGCTACACCTTC CASRNQGHFGYTF
. . TRBJ1-2 TRBV13 TGTGCCAGCAGCTTAGGCATGGCAGGGGACCGTATGCCTTATGGCTACACCTTC CASSLGMAGDRMPYGYTF